These 14 T cell receptor beta chains came from one sample sequenced in a study of OX40 agonist ivuxolimab in advanced cancers. Profiling relied on immunoSEQ multiplex PCR, and the TCRdb table lists in-frame clones only, not all of them. Of over 100,000 clones listed, roughly 95% were seen once; the top ten hold approximately 0.15%. The source material was CD4+ or CD8+ T cells sorted from blood, sampled in a trial of the OX40 agonist ivuxolimab. Source of these receptors: an adult with an advanced solid tumor such as melanoma, head and neck, liver or kidney cancer.

This sequence joins TRBV5-1 and TRBJ2-3, with TRBD2 identical over 8 bases. The CDR3 has 14 amino acids. J was trimmed by 1 base and V by 8 bases; bases with no gene match: 6. Germline V CDR1 and CDR2: SGHRS, YFSETQ. The CDR3 protein is CASGRGDGTDTQYF. In DNA form, the CDR3 reads TGCGCCAGTGGGCGGGGGGATGGCACAGATACGCAGTATTTT.

The gene calls are TRBV9 and TRBJ2-7; 8 bases map to TRBD1. Losses at the gene ends were 2 bases for V and 2 bases for J; bases not matched to a gene: 6. CDR1 is SGDLS, CDR2 YYNGEE, per germline. This CDR3 has 15 amino acids. This chain's CDR3 is CASSVATGAAYEQYF. DNA of the CDR3: TGTGCCAGCAGCGTTGCGACAGGGGCGGCCTACGAGCAGTACTTC. The complete variable domain, with remaining parts taken from reference TRBV9 and TRBJ2-7, reads DSGVTQTPKHLITATGQRVTLRCSPRSGDLSVYWYQQSLDQGLQFLIQYYNGEERAKGNILERFSAQQFPDLHSELNLSSLELGDSALYFCASSVATGAAYEQYFGPGTRLTVT.

This chain uses TRBV5-4 with TRBJ1-5; D is perhaps TRBD1 (5 bases). V lost 3 bases to trimming and J lost 4 bases, with 14 bases between them. Looked up from germline, CDR1 is SGHNT and CDR2 is YYREEE (reference sequence). This CDR3 spans 15 amino acids. The CDR3 DNA sequence: TGTGCCAGCAGCTGGGGCGGGGATGGGAATCAGCCCCAGCATTTT. Amino acid sequence: CASSWGGDGNQPQHF.

The chain uses TRBV5-1 and TRBJ2-7; D uncertain. Between the trimmed V and J ends, which lost 5 bases and 9 bases, there was a span of 24 bases. The CDR3 has 15 amino acids. The germline gives CDR1 SGHRS, CDR2 YFSETQ. The CDR3, as DNA: TGCGCCAGCAGAACCCTCCCGAACTGGAACATGGTGCAGTACTTC. Amino acids: CASRTLPNWNMVQYF.

The chain is built from TRBV9 and TRBJ2-1, with TRBD1 matching over 9 bases. J was trimmed by 7 bases and V by 5 bases; bases with no gene match: 7. This CDR3 has 14 amino acids. In germline, CDR1 is SGDLS, CDR2 YYNGEE. DNA for the CDR3: TGTGCCAGCAGTCCCGGGACAGGGTGGAATGAGCAGTTCTTC. Protein product: CASSPGTGWNEQFF.

The V gene is TRBV28, the J gene TRBJ1-1, with 9 bases matching TRBD1. The CDR3 consists of 15 residues. The V segment lost 1 base and the J segment 4 bases; nucleotides outside the gene matches: 4. Germline V CDR1 and CDR2: MDHEN, SYDVKM. CDR3 residues: CASSLFPTGGTEAFF. For the CDR3, the DNA is TGTGCCAGCAGTTTATTCCCGACAGGGGGCACTGAAGCTTTCTTT.

The V call is TRBV7-2, the J call TRBJ1-2; D not certain. The CDR3 loop spans 12 amino acids. Germline CDR1 reads SGHTA; CDR2 reads FQGNSA. V dropped 4 bases and J dropped 5 bases, with 8 bases sitting between them. Here the CDR3 reads CASSWSRYGYTF. As DNA, the CDR3 is TGTGCCAGCAGCTGGAGTAGGTATGGCTACACCTTC.

The rearrangement joins TRBV6-6 to TRBJ1-6; 7 nucleotides line up with TRBD1. The CDR3 extends over 14 amino acids. CDR1 is MNHNY, CDR2 SVGAGI, per germline (reference sequence). With V trimmed by 6 bases and J by 7 bases, 6 bases remained unmatched. In DNA form, the CDR3 reads TGTGCCAGCAGGCGAGACAGGGACAATTCACCCCTCCACTTT. Its protein product is CASRRDRDNSPLHF.

The rearrangement links TRBV28 to TRBJ2-1; D may be TRBD2 (6 bases). The CDR3 sequence is 16 residues long. Per the germline V gene, CDR1 is MDHEN and CDR2 is SYDVKM. V lost 1 base and J 8 bases, leaving 18 bases between the germline ends. The CDR3 is CASSLFSSVYKHEQFF. The DNA for the CDR3 is TGTGCCAGCAGTTTATTCTCTAGCGTATATAAGCATGAGCAGTTCTTC.

The chain joins TRBV19 to TRBJ2-7; 8 bases agree with TRBD2. The CDR3 length is 15 residues. The germline V gene has CDR1 LNHDA and CDR2 SQIVND (reference sequence). With V trimmed by 5 bases and J by 0 bases, 6 bases remained unmatched. In DNA form, the CDR3 reads TGTGCCAGTAGTGATAGCGGGGCAAGCTCCTACGAGCAGTACTTC. It translates to CASSDSGASSYEQYF.

In its sample, this clone was seen once. The gene calls are TRBV21-1 and TRBJ2-5. TRBV21-1 is deemed a pseudogene. The CDR3 has 12 amino acids. CDR3 coding DNA: TGCGAAACCACTCTACAAGTTGAGACCCAGTACTTC. Protein sequence: CETTLQVETQYF.

This clone was counted a few times. This sequence joins TRBV6-6 and TRBJ1-5; the match to TRBD1 covers 7 bases. This CDR3 has 12 amino acids. The junction had 3 bases not matched to a gene; V was cut back by 10 bases and J by 3 bases. Germline CDR1 and CDR2: MNHNY and SVGAGI (reference sequence). CDR3 in DNA: TGTGCCAACGGACAGGACAATCAGCCCCAGCATTTT. This encodes CANGQDNQPQHF.

A single count supports this clone. J is TRBJ1-1 and V is TRBV13; D remains ambiguous. V lost 10 bases and J 0 bases, leaving 15 bases between the germline ends. Germline CDR1 PRHDT, CDR2 FYEKMQ (reference sequence). This CDR3 comprises 14 residues. The CDR3 region is CATSRRHLNTEAFF. For the CDR3, the DNA is TGTGCCACCTCAAGGAGGCACCTGAACACTGAAGCTTTCTTT.

The chain employs TRBV2 and TRBJ2-7; maybe TRBD1 (5 bases). Germline V gene data show CDR1 as SNHLY and CDR2 as FYNNEI. This CDR3 comprises 18 residues. V was cut by 0 bases and J by 4 bases, with 22 bases left in between. The CDR3 DNA reads TGTGCCAGCAGTGAAGCGCTTCGGGTGGGGCGTACACCTTACGAGCAGTACTTC. It specifies CASSEALRVGRTPYEQYF.